This TCR beta chain was recovered during a study of OX40 agonist ivuxolimab in advanced cancers. Clones were read by immunoSEQ multiplex PCR, and TCRdb kept only the in-frame ones, dropping some. The top ten clones hold roughly 6.6% of a sample with some 80,000 clones, around 84% of them seen once. This clone has only one observation. The germline V gene encodes CDR1 LNHDA and CDR2 SQIVND (reference sequence). This CDR3 has 14 amino acids. V lost 9 bases to trimming and J lost 4 bases; unmatched junction nucleotides: 8. This chain links TRBV19 with TRBJ1-3; 8 positions match TRBD1. This specimen was CD4+ or CD8+ T cells sorted from blood, taken in a trial of the OX40 agonist ivuxolimab. This clonotype was sampled from an adult with an advanced solid tumor such as melanoma, head and neck, liver or kidney cancer. CDR3 region: CASADRAGGNTIYF. CDR3 sequence (DNA): TGTGCCAGCGCGGACAGGGCGGGAGGAAACACCATATATTTT.